A selection of T cell receptor beta chains follows, all from one sample in a study of blood T cell repertoires in COVID-19. TCRdb keeps only in-frame clones here, not all; method: immunoSEQ multiplex PCR. The repertoire holds 35,000 to 50,000 clones, with approximately 90% as singletons. Sequenced material: peripheral blood. The receptors shown here come from a human donor in a cohort sampled during active COVID-19. The CDR3 runs from the conserved cysteine through the conserved F or W. The order of the fields is J gene, V gene, D gene, CDR3 DNA, CDR3 protein. A D gene is named only where the DNA matches it firmly.

>TRBJ2-3|TRBV18|-
TGTGCCAGCTCACCAATCTCATCAGGCCACCCCACAGATACGCAGTATTTT
CASSPISSGHPTDTQYF
>TRBJ1-6|TRBV13|-
TGTGCCAGCAGCCACAGCAATTCACCCCTCCACTTT
CASSHSNSPLHF
>TRBJ2-5|TRBV7-9|-
TGTGCCAGCAGCTTAGTCGCGGGCCTCGAGACCCAGTACTTC
CASSLVAGLETQYF
>TRBJ1-1|TRBV3-1/TRBV3-2|-
TGTGCCAGCAGCTCAAGGAGGGACACTGAAGCTTTCTTT
CASSSRRDTEAFF
>TRBJ2-2|TRBV27|-
TGTGCCAGCAGTTTACCGGGGTTCACCGGGGAGCTGTTTTTT
CASSLPGFTGELFF
>TRBJ2-3|TRBV30|TRBD2
TGTGCCTGGAAGGGACTAGCGGGCCCAGATACGCAGTATTTT
CAWKGLAGPDTQYF
>TRBJ2-2|TRBV7-8|TRBD2
TGTGCCACCCCACGTAGCGGGGGGGTTGGCGGGGAGCTGTTTTTT
CATPRSGGVGGELFF
>TRBJ2-7|TRBV6-5|TRBD1
TGTGCCAGCAGTTACTCGAGACAGGGGACCTACGAGCAGTACTTC
CASSYSRQGTYEQYF
>TRBJ1-2|TRBV9|-
TGTGCCAGCAGCGCCGGAGGGGACTATGGCTACACCTTC
CASSAGGDYGYTF
>TRBJ1-4|TRBV28|TRBD1
TGTGCCAGCAGGGGCGGGACAGAGAATGAAAAACTGTTTTTT
CASRGGTENEKLFF
>TRBJ2-5|TRBV14|TRBD2
TGTGCCAGCAGCCAAGGCACAGCGGGGGCCGGGAAGACCCAGTACTTC
CASSQGTAGAGKTQYF
>TRBJ2-7|TRBV19|-
TGTGCCAGTAGAATTAGGGAGGTCCCTACCTACGAGCAGTACTTC
CASRIREVPTYEQYF
>TRBJ1-1|TRBV30|-
TGTGCCTGGAGCGGTGGGCAGACCCACGCTGAAGCTTTCTTT
CAWSGGQTHAEAFF
>TRBJ1-2|TRBV28|-
TGTGCCAGCAGTTTATTGACAGCCTATGGCTACACCTTC
CASSLLTAYGYTF
>TRBJ1-1|TRBV20-1|TRBD1
TGCAGTGCTAGTCCAATCTCCCGGGACAGCCTCTCAGCTTTCTTT
CSASPISRDSLSAFF
>TRBJ1-5|TRBV7-8|-
TGTGCCAGCAGCTTAGAGGCGGTGCAGCCCCAGCATTTT
CASSLEAVQPQHF